These 24 T cell receptor beta chains were all obtained from the same sample, sequenced in a study of T cell repertoires in cytomegalovirus infection. No antigen is known for these receptors. TCRdb itself ran the reads through MiXCR, one entry per CDR3 protein. The sample contains roughly 990,000 distinct CDR3 sequences, about a third of which appear only once. The source material was cultured CD8+ T cells from PBMCs, sampled from culture after CMV antigen stimulation. Source of these receptors: a human donor in good health (CMV status not recorded). Some clones in this sample may be carry-over from other donors' samples.

This clonotype was recorded once. Relative to the germline gene, one junction end is altered; a read error may explain this. V is TRBV7-9 and J is TRBJ2-3; 9 bases are shared with TRBD1. Germline CDR1 reads SEHNR; CDR2 reads FQNEAQ (reference sequence). The CDR3 extends over 15 amino acids. This CDR3 reads CAGSSTGGLTDTQYF. The CDR3 nucleotides read TGTGCCGGCAGCTCTACAGGGGGCTTAACAGATACGCAGTATTTT.

The chain carries TRBV5-4 and TRBJ2-7, with 7 positions matching TRBD1. Trimming removed 4 bases from V and 6 bases from J; junction bases left unmatched: 4. This CDR3 region has 12 residues. Germline-derived CDR1 and CDR2 are SGHNT and YYREEE (reference sequence). The CDR3 DNA is TGTGCCAGCAGCGAGACAGGGCTCGAGCAGTACTTC. Translating it yields CASSETGLEQYF.

The gene calls are TRBV27 and TRBJ1-5, with 9 bases fitting TRBD1. The CDR3 covers 16 residues. After removal of 5 bases from V and 5 bases from J, the junction contained 10 bases not matched to a gene. Per germline, CDR1 MNHEY and CDR2 SMNVEV (reference sequence). The CDR3 region is CASSPTGTGKHQPQHF. The CDR3 DNA sequence: TGTGCCAGCAGTCCGACCGGGACAGGGAAACATCAGCCCCAGCATTTT.

This clonotype showed up many times. The chain joins TRBV28 to TRBJ1-5; 7 bases are a match to TRBD1. Germline-derived CDR1 and CDR2 are MDHEN and SYDVKM. This CDR3 is built from 17 residues. Unmatched junction bases numbered 13, after V lost 7 bases and J lost 1 base. CDR3: CASIFRGQFGSNQPQHF. The CDR3 DNA reads TGTGCCAGCATCTTCAGGGGACAGTTTGGAAGCAATCAGCCCCAGCATTTT.

In its sample, this clonotype was seen a few times. V and J are TRBV27 and TRBJ1-2; no clear D gene. Germline lookup yields CDR1 MNHEY and CDR2 SMNVEV (reference sequence). This CDR3 has 13 amino acids. Between the trimmed V and J ends, which lost 2 bases and 0 bases, there was a span of 4 bases. The CDR3 loop is CASSLRTNYGYTF. Written as DNA, the CDR3 is TGTGCCAGCAGTTTACGTACTAACTATGGCTACACCTTC.

This rearrangement joins TRBV6-2 or TRBV6-3 to TRBJ2-1, with a possible D match to TRBD2 (5 bases). This CDR3 has 16 amino acids. The V gene lost 0 bases and the J gene lost 2 bases, with 11 bases spanning the gap. Per germline, CDR1 MNHEY and CDR2 SVGEGT. CDR3: CASSYSERAAYNEQFF. CDR3 bases: TGTGCCAGCAGTTACTCGGAGAGGGCGGCCTACAATGAGCAGTTCTTC.

In this sample, this clonotype turned up many times. The V and J genes are TRBV6-1 and TRBJ2-7; perhaps D is TRBD1 or TRBD2 (5 bases each). The CDR3 runs 13 residues. The germline CDR1 and CDR2 sequences are MNHNS and SASEGT. In nucleotides, the CDR3 is TGTGCCAGCAGTGAGTACGGGGCCCACCTCCGGGACGTC. Protein sequence: CASSEYGAHLRDV.

This clonotype has a handful of counts. The gene calls are TRBV2 and TRBJ1-1; 9 nucleotides agree with TRBD1. With V trimmed by 8 bases and J by 6 bases, 10 bases remained unmatched. The CDR3 is 14 amino acids. The germline V gene has CDR1 SNHLY and CDR2 FYNNEI. The CDR3 nucleotides read TGTGCCAGCCCCACCCCTCGGACAGGGGCTGAAGCTTTCTTT. Residues: CASPTPRTGAEAFF.

This sequence joins TRBV7-2 and TRBJ2-2; 8 nucleotides line up with TRBD2. CDR1 and CDR2 (germline): SGHTA, FQGNSA. Trimming removed 5 bases from V and 6 bases from J; junction bases left unmatched: 8. CDR3 length: 15 amino acids. The CDR3 nucleotides read TGTGCCAGCAGCCGGGGACTAGTCGTTCCCGGGGAGCTGTTTTTT. Protein sequence: CASSRGLVVPGELFF.

The V and J genes are TRBV15 and TRBJ2-3; either TRBD1 or TRBD2 may fit D (5 bases each). V was cut by 5 bases and J by 2 bases, with 14 bases left in between. Germline CDR1 LNHNV, CDR2 YYDKDF (reference sequence). The CDR3 length is 15 residues. The chain's CDR3 is CATSLEGRNTDTQYF. CDR3 nucleotide sequence: TGTGCCACCAGCCTCGAGGGACGTAACACAGATACGCAGTATTTT.

The chain employs TRBV6-6 and TRBJ2-3; D is unresolved. Germline V gene lookup returns CDR1 MNHNY and CDR2 SVGAGI (reference sequence). V was cut by 6 bases and J by 6 bases, with 10 bases left in between. There are 12 residues in the CDR3. CDR3 nucleotide sequence: TGTGCCAGCAGGGCGGCAGTGGATACGCAGTATTTT. It translates to CASRAAVDTQYF.

This clonotype was counted a few times. The chain is built from TRBV5-1 and TRBJ2-7; 9 nucleotides agree with TRBD1. V lost 3 bases to trimming and J lost 0 bases; unmatched junction nucleotides: 7. The CDR3 contains 16 residues. Germline V gene lookup returns CDR1 SGHRS and CDR2 YFSETQ. The CDR3 DNA is TGCGCCAGCAGCTCACCGGGACAGGGAATCTCCTACGAGCAGTACTTC. It yields the protein CASSSPGQGISYEQYF.

The V gene is TRBV7-2, the J gene TRBJ2-7, with TRBD2 identical over 7 bases. The germline V gene encodes CDR1 SGHTA and CDR2 FQGNSA. CDR3 length equals 13 residues. In DNA form, the CDR3 reads TGTGTCAGCAGCTTAGCGGGCAGGGACGAGCAGTACGTC. Translating it yields CVSSLAGRDEQYV.

This clonotype was picked up a small number of times. The CDR3 DNA is TGTGCCAGCAGCTTGGCCCGGGATCTGCGGGAGACCCAGTACTTC. Encoded protein: CASSLARDLRETQYF. The rearrangement uses TRBV5-4 and TRBJ2-5, with D maybe TRBD2 (5 bases). V was clipped by 0 bases and J by 5 bases, with 14 bases between them. The length of the CDR3 is 15 residues. Germline V CDR1 and CDR2: SGHNT, YYREEE (reference sequence).

The rearrangement uses TRBV7-9 and TRBJ2-1; TRBD1 might be the D (5 bases). The CDR3 is made up of 14 amino acids. The V gene's germline CDR1 is SEHNR and CDR2 FQNEAQ (reference sequence). The germline V and J ends were trimmed by 2 bases and 5 bases, with 10 bases remaining between them. The CDR3 nucleotides are TGTGCCAGCAGCTTACGCCCAGGGAACAATGAGCAGTTCTTC. Its translation is CASSLRPGNNEQFF.

This clonotype was observed a few times. V and J are TRBV27 and TRBJ2-2; maybe TRBD1 (6 bases). In germline, CDR1 is MNHEY, CDR2 SMNVEV (reference sequence). Trimming removed 2 bases at V and 2 bases at J, with 12 bases between. There are 16 residues in the CDR3. CDR3 nucleotide sequence: TGTGCCAGCAGTTTAAGGGACACGCTCAACACCGGGGAGCTGTTTTTT. It codes for CASSLRDTLNTGELFF.

This clonotype came up many times. V is TRBV12-3 or TRBV12-4 and J is TRBJ2-1; D possibly uses TRBD1 or TRBD2 (5 bases each). The CDR3 extends over 11 amino acids. V gave up 1 base and J gave up 12 bases, with 7 bases separating them. The DNA for the CDR3 is TGTGCCAGCAGTTTAGGTGGGGGGCAGTTCTTC. It encodes CASSLGGGQFF.

This clonotype was detected many times. The chain couples TRBV7-4 to TRBJ2-7; 10 bases agree with TRBD1. CDR3 length: 16 amino acids. Germline V gene data show CDR1 as SGHVT and CDR2 as SQSDAQ. J was trimmed by 3 bases and V by 4 bases; bases with no gene match: 9. CDR3 protein: CASSSAGTGDNYEQYF. The CDR3 DNA is TGTGCCAGCAGCTCAGCCGGGACAGGGGATAACTACGAGCAGTACTTC.

V is TRBV4-3 and J is TRBJ1-1; D is undetermined. With 2 bases removed from V and 2 bases from J, the gap between germline ends came to 9 bases. Germline loops: CDR1 LGHNA, CDR2 YSLEER. The CDR3 is 14 residues long. The CDR3 DNA is TGCGCCAGCAGCCAACTTTCGGGTAACACTGAAGCTTTCTTT. This sequence encodes CASSQLSGNTEAFF.

This clonotype was detected ten times or more. This rearrangement joins TRBV7-6 to TRBJ2-1; D gene uncertain. V was cut by 2 bases and J by 1 base, with 9 bases left in between. Per germline, CDR1 SGHVS and CDR2 FNYEAQ. The CDR3 sequence is 15 residues long. CDR3 in amino acids: CASSLSPGSYNEQFF. The CDR3, as DNA: TGTGCCAGCAGCTTAAGTCCCGGATCCTACAATGAGCAGTTCTTC.

The rearrangement links TRBV20-1 to TRBJ1-5, with 8 nucleotides matching TRBD1. The CDR3 runs to 18 residues. V was pared by 0 bases and J by 1 base, with 11 bases of the junction left unmatched. Germline V gene data show CDR1 as DFQATT and CDR2 as SNEGSKA (reference sequence). The CDR3 region is CSARDRSQGAGSNQPQHF. The CDR3 DNA reads TGCAGTGCTAGAGATCGTTCGCAGGGGGCGGGAAGCAATCAGCCCCAGCATTTT.

The DNA for the CDR3 is TGTGCCAGCAGTTACTTCGCAGGGGAAGCCACTGAAGCTTTCTTT. This translates into CASSYFAGEATEAFF. The chain has TRBV12-3 or TRBV12-4 and TRBJ1-1; tentative D call: TRBD1 (6 bases). The CDR3 covers 15 residues. Trimming removed 4 bases from V and 4 bases from J, with 16 bases in between.

V and J are TRBV6-1 and TRBJ1-5, with D perhaps TRBD1 (6 bases). The germline V and J ends were trimmed by 1 base and 7 bases, with 11 bases remaining between them. This CDR3 has 14 residues. CDR1 MNHNS and CDR2 SASEGT come from the germline V gene. CDR3 loop: CASSEDTGSQPQHF. CDR3 nucleotide sequence: TGTGCCAGCAGTGAAGATACAGGGAGCCAGCCCCAGCATTTT.

The chain combines TRBV12-3 or TRBV12-4 with TRBJ2-7, with unresolved D. The CDR3 totals 11 residues. Trimming took off 4 bases at V and 5 bases at J, with 6 bases between the two ends. In DNA, the CDR3 is TGTGCCAGCAGTTCAAGGGACGAGCAGTACTTC. Translated: CASSSRDEQYF.